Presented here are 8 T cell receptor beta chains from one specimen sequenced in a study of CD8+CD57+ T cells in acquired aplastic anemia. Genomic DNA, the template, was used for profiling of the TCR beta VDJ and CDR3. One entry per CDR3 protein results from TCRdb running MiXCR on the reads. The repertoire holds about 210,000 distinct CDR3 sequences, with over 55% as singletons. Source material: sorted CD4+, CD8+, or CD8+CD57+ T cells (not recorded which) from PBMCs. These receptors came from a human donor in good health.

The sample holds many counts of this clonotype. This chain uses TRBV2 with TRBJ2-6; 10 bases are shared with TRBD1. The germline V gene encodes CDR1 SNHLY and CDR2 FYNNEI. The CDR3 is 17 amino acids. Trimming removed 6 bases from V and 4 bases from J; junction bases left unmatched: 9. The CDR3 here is CASSARQGAGGANVLTF. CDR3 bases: TGTGCCAGCAGCGCTCGACAGGGGGCGGGAGGGGCCAACGTCCTGACTTTC.

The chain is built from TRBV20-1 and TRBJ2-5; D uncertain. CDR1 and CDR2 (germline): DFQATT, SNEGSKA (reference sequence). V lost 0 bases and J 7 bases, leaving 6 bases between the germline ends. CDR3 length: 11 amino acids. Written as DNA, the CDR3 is TGCAGTGCTAGAGATCAGGCGACCCAGTACTTC. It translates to CSARDQATQYF.

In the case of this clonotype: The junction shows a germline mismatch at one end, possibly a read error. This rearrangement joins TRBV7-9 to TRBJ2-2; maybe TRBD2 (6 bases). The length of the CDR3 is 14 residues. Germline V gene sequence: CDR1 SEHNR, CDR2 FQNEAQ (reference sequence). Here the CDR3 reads CASKASVNTGELFF. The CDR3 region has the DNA TGCGCCAGCAAGGCTAGCGTGAACACCGGGGAGCTGTTTTTT.

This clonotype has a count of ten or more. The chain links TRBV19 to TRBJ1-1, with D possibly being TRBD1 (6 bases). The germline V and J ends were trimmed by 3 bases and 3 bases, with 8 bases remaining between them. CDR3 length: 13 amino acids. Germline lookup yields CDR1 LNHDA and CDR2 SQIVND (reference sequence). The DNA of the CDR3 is TGTGCCAGTAGTATCTCAGGGGACACTGAAGCTTTCTTT. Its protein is CASSISGDTEAFF.

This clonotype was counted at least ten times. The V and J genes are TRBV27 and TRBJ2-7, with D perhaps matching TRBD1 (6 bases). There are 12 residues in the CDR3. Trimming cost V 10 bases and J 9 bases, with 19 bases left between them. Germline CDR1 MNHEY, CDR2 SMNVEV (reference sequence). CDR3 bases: TGTGCCATCGGACAGACAGTATACACGCAGTACTTC. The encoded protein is CAIGQTVYTQYF.

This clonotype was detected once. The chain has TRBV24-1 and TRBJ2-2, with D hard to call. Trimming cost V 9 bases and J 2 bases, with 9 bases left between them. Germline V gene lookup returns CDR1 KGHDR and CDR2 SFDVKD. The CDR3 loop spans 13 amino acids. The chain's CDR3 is CATSAGNTGELFF. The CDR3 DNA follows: TGTGCCACCTCCGCCGGAAACACCGGGGAGCTGTTTTTT.

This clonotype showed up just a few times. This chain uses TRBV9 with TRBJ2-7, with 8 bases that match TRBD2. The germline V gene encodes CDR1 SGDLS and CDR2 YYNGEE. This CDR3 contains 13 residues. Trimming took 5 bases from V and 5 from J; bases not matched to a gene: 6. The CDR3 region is CASSRGGRDEQYF. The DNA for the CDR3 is TGTGCCAGCAGTCGGGGGGGGCGCGACGAGCAGTACTTC. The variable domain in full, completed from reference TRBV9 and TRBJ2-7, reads DSGVTQTPKHLITATGQRVTLRCSPRSGDLSVYWYQQSLDQGLQFLIQYYNGEERAKGNILERFSAQQFPDLHSELNLSSLELGDSALYFCASSRGGRDEQYFGPGTRLTVT.

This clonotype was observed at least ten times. In DNA, the CDR3 is TGTGCCAGCAGTGGGGGACAGCCACAAGAGACCCAGTACTTC. Amino acids: CASSGGQPQETQYF. V is TRBV2 and J is TRBJ2-5, with 7 nucleotides matching TRBD1. Germline CDR1 SNHLY, CDR2 FYNNEI. The CDR3 sequence is 14 residues long. Trimming removed 4 bases from V and 2 bases from J; junction bases left unmatched: 4.